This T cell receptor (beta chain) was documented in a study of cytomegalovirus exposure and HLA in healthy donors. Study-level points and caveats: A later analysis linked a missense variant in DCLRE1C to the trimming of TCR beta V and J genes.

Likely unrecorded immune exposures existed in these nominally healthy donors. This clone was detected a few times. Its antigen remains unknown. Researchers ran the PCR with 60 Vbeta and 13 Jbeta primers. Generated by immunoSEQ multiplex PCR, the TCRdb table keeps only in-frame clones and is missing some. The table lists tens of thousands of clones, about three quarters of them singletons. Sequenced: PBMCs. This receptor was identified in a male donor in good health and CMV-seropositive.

The CDR3 spells CASSLAIGTGGAGGELFF. The CDR3 nucleotides read TGCGCCAGCAGCTTGGCAATCGGGACAGGGGGCGCCGGCGGGGAGCTGTTTTTT. J is TRBJ2-2 and V is TRBV5-1, with 12 bases matching TRBD1. V trimming: 0 bases; J trimming: 7 bases; junction bases outside the gene matches: 10. The CDR3 covers 18 residues. The germline V gene encodes CDR1 SGHRS and CDR2 YFSETQ.